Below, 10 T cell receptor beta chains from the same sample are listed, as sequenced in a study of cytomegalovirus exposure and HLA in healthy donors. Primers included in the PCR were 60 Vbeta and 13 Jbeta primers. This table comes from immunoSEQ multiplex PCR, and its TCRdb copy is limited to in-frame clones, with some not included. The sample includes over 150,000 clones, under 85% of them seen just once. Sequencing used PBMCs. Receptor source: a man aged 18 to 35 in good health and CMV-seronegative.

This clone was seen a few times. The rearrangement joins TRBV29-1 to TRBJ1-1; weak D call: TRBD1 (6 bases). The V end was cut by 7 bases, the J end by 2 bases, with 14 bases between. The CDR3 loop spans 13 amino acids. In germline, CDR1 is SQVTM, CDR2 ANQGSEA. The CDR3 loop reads CSAMEQGNTEAFF. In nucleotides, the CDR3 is TGCAGCGCTATGGAACAGGGAAACACTGAAGCTTTCTTT.

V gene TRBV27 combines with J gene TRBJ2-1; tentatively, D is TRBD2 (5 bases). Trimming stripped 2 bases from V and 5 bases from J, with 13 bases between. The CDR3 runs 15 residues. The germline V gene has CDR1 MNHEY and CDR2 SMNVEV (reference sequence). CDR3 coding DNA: TGTGCCAGCAGTTTAGGCTCTGGACTCCACAATGAGCAGTTCTTC. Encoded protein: CASSLGSGLHNEQFF.

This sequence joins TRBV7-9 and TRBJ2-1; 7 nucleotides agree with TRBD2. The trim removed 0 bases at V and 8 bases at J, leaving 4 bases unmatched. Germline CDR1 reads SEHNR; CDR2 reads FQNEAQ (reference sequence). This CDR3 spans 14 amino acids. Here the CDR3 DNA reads TGTGCCAGCAGCTTAGCGGGCGGGAGCTATGAGCAGTTCTTC. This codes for CASSLAGGSYEQFF. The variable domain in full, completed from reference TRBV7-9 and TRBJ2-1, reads DTGVSQNPRHKITKRGQNVTFRCDPISEHNRLYWYRQTLGQGPEFLTYFQNEAQLEKSRLLSDRFSAERPKGSFSTLEIQRTEQGDSAMYLCASSLAGGSYEQFFGPGTRLTVL.

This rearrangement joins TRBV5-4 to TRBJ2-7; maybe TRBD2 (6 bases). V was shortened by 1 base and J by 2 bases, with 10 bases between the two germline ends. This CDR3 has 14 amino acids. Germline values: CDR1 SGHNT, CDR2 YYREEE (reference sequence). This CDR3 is CASSLYSGTYEQYF. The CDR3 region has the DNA TGTGCCAGCAGCTTGTATAGCGGCACCTACGAGCAGTACTTC. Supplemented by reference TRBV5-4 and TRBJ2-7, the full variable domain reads ETGVTQSPTHLIKTRGQQVTLRCSSQSGHNTVSWYQQALGQGPQFIFQYYREEENGRGNFPPRFSGLQFPNYSSELNVNALELDDSALYLCASSLYSGTYEQYFGPGTRLTVT.

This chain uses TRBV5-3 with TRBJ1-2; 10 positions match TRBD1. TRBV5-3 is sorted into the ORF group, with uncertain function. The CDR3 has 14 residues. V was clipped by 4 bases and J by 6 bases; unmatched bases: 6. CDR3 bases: TGTGCCAGAAGCCCGAGGACAGGGGGAAATGGCTACACCTTC. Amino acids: CARSPRTGGNGYTF.

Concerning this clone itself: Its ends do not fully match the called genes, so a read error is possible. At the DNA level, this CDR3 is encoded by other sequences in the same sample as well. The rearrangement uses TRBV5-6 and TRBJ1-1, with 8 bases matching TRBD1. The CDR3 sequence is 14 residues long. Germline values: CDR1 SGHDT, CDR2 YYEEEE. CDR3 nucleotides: TGCGCCAGCAGCTTGCATGCAGGGGGCCCTGAAGCTTTCTTT. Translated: CASSLHAGGPEAFF.

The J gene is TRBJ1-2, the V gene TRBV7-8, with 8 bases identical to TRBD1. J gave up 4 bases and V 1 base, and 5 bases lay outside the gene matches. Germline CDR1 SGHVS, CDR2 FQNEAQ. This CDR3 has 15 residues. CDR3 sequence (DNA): TGTGCCAGCAGCTTAGAACAGGGGGACGGCTATGGCTACACCTTC. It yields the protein CASSLEQGDGYGYTF.

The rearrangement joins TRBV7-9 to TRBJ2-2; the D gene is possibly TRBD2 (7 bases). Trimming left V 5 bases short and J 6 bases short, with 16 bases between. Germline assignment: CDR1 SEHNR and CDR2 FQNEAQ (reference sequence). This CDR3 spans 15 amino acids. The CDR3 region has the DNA TGTGCCAGCAGCCTCCCGGGGGGCAGGGCCGGGGAGCTGTTTTTT. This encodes CASSLPGGRAGELFF. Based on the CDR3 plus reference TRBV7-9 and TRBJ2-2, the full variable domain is DTGVSQNPRHKITKRGQNVTFRCDPISEHNRLYWYRQTLGQGPEFLTYFQNEAQLEKSRLLSDRFSAERPKGSFSTLEIQRTEQGDSAMYLCASSLPGGRAGELFFGEGSRLTVL.

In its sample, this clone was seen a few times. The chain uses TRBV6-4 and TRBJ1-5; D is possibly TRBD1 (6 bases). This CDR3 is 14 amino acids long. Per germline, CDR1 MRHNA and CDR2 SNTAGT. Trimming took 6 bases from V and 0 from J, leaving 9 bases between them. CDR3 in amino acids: CASSRTVSNQPQHF. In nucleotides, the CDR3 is TGTGCCAGCAGCCGGACAGTTAGCAATCAGCCCCAGCATTTT.

The CDR3 DNA reads as TGTGCCAGCTCACCACCGGGGAGGGGAAATGAAAAACTGTTTTTT. This codes for CASSPPGRGNEKLFF. This sequence joins TRBV18 and TRBJ1-4; D might be TRBD1 (5 bases). V was cut by 0 bases and J by 5 bases, with 10 bases left in between. The CDR3 has 15 residues. The germline V gene encodes CDR1 KGHSH and CDR2 LQKENI.